A single sample is the source of the 23 T cell receptor beta chains below, sequenced in a study of blood T cell repertoires in COVID-19. Generated by immunoSEQ multiplex PCR, the TCRdb table keeps only in-frame clones and is missing some. Of some 220,000 clones listed, roughly 80% are singletons. The specimen sequenced was PBMCs or T cells enriched from blood (not recorded which). These receptors all come from a woman in her forties with acute COVID-19.

V and J are TRBV19 and TRBJ2-7; 9 bases fit TRBD1. The CDR3 loop spans 13 amino acids. Germline V lookup: CDR1 LNHDA, CDR2 SQIVND (reference sequence). In nucleotides, the CDR3 is TGTGACAGGGAGGGGACAGGGTCCTACGAGCAGTACTTC. As protein: CDREGTGSYEQYF.

The chain uses TRBV2 and TRBJ2-7; 7 bases align to TRBD2. Germline-derived CDR1 and CDR2 are SNHLY and FYNNEI. The CDR3 loop spans 15 amino acids. V shed 2 bases, J shed 5 bases, and the junction held 9 bases outside the gene matches. CDR3: CASSEYGGSGNEQYF. The CDR3 coding sequence is TGTGCCAGCAGTGAATACGGGGGGTCGGGAAACGAGCAGTACTTC.

V gene TRBV5-3 combines with J gene TRBJ2-1; 9 bases are shared with TRBD2. TRBV5-3 is given ORF status, its function remaining uncertain. The length of the CDR3 is 16 residues. Trimming at V came to 3 bases and at J to 5 bases, leaving 9 bases not matched to a gene. This CDR3 is CARSCPSGILDNEQFF. Here the CDR3 DNA reads TGTGCCAGAAGCTGTCCTAGCGGGATACTCGACAATGAGCAGTTCTTC.

Here the CDR3 reads CASSYERLAYEQYF. The CDR3 DNA is TGTGCCAGCAGTTACGAAAGGTTAGCTTACGAGCAGTACTTC. The chain carries TRBV6-2 or TRBV6-3 and TRBJ2-7; no clear D. There are 14 residues in the CDR3. Germline V gene data show CDR1 as MNHEY and CDR2 as SVGEGT. V was pared by 2 bases and J by 4 bases, with 12 bases between.

The chain joins TRBV19 to TRBJ1-2, with D perhaps TRBD1 (6 bases). There are 11 residues in the CDR3. V dropped 6 bases and J dropped 7 bases, with 9 bases sitting between them. CDR1 is LNHDA, CDR2 SQIVND, per germline (reference sequence). In DNA, the CDR3 is TGTGCCAGTAGGCAGGGGCCTGGCTACACCTTC. This translates into CASRQGPGYTF.

The table lists this clone with a count of one. The chain combines TRBV6-1 with TRBJ2-1, with TRBD2 matching over 9 bases. Germline V lookup: CDR1 MNHNS, CDR2 SASEGT. The junction had 10 bases not matched to a gene; V was cut back by 3 bases and J by 7 bases. The CDR3 length is 16 residues. The CDR3 bases are TGTGCCAGCAGTGAGGCGGGAGGGCCTGGCGGGAATGAGCAGTTCTTC. This gives the protein CASSEAGGPGGNEQFF.

The rearrangement uses TRBV27 and TRBJ2-1; 7 bases are shared with TRBD2. V shed 1 base, J shed 6 bases, and the junction held 3 bases outside the gene matches. The CDR3 has 14 residues. Germline V gives CDR1 MNHEY, CDR2 SMNVEV (reference sequence). The CDR3 coding sequence is TGTGCCAGCAGTTTATGGGAGCGGGGCAATGAGCAGTTCTTC. This codes for CASSLWERGNEQFF.

V usage is TRBV15 and J usage is TRBJ2-5; 9 bases are shared with TRBD2. The CDR3 has 14 amino acids. CDR1 is LNHNV, CDR2 YYDKDF, per germline (reference sequence). V gave up 8 bases and J gave up 7 bases; unmatched junction bases: 11. The CDR3 DNA reads as TGTGCCACCTCCGCGGGGGGGGACTCCGGGACCCAGTACTTC. Translated, it gives CATSAGGDSGTQYF.

The chain couples TRBV11-2 to TRBJ2-5, with 7 positions matching TRBD1. Germline CDR1 reads SGHAT; CDR2 reads FQNNGV. This CDR3 is 13 amino acids long. V shed 5 bases and J 3 bases; nucleotides not matched to a gene: 3. The CDR3 nucleotides are TGTGCCAGCAGCGACAGGGCCGAAGAGACCCAGTACTTC. Translation: CASSDRAEETQYF.

The rearrangement links TRBV29-1 to TRBJ2-7, with TRBD1 matching 11 bases. The germline V gene encodes CDR1 SQVTM and CDR2 ANQGSEA. This CDR3 is built from 15 residues. The J segment lost 0 bases and the V segment lost 3 bases, leaving 4 bases of the junction unmatched. The CDR3 coding sequence is TGCAGCGTTGAGGGGACAGGGGGTACCTCCTACGAGCAGTACTTC. Translated, it gives CSVEGTGGTSYEQYF.

This sequence joins TRBV12-3 or TRBV12-4 and TRBJ2-3; D call uncertain. Trimming pared 6 bases from V and 6 bases from J, leaving 7 bases between. This CDR3 region has 11 residues. The CDR3 bases are TGTGCCAGCAGACTGGTTGATACGCAGTATTTT. Translation gives CASRLVDTQYF.

This chain links TRBV6-5 with TRBJ1-6; no firm D call. Germline CDR1 and CDR2: MNHEY and SVGAGI. The ends were cut back, 7 bases at V and 9 bases at J, with 10 bases in the middle. CDR3 size: 12 residues. The CDR3 region has the DNA TGTGCCAGCATGTTTTCGGGTTCACCCCTCCACTTT. It encodes CASMFSGSPLHF.

The chain links TRBV28 to TRBJ1-1; 10 nucleotides line up with TRBD1. CDR1 MDHEN and CDR2 SYDVKM come from the germline V gene. The CDR3 length is 15 residues. Unmatched junction bases numbered 6, after V lost 6 bases and J lost 2 bases. The CDR3 DNA is TGTGCCAGCAGCGAGGGACAGGGGATTAACACTGAAGCTTTCTTT. Translation gives CASSEGQGINTEAFF.

The rearrangement uses TRBV7-3 and TRBJ2-1; 7 positions match TRBD1. V was clipped by 5 bases and J by 4 bases; unmatched bases: 8. The CDR3 extends over 15 amino acids. Per the germline V gene, CDR1 is SGHTA and CDR2 is FQGTGA. The CDR3 DNA sequence: TGTGCCAGCAGCCCCACAGGGGATCCTTACAATGAGCAGTTCTTC. This encodes CASSPTGDPYNEQFF.

The V gene is TRBV18, the J gene TRBJ1-2; D is perhaps TRBD1 (6 bases). The V and J ends lost 2 bases and 7 bases respectively, with 23 bases between them. Germline V gene sequence: CDR1 KGHSH, CDR2 LQKENI. CDR3 size: 17 residues. CDR3 coding DNA: TGTGCCAGCTCACCAGCCGGCCCGGGAAACCAGGGGCTTGGCTACACCTTC. As protein: CASSPAGPGNQGLGYTF.

A few counts support this clone. The chain joins TRBV2 to TRBJ2-2, with TRBD2 matching 12 bases. The CDR3 sequence is 16 residues long. Trimming at V came to 8 bases and at J to 1 base, leaving 5 bases not matched to a gene. Germline CDR1 SNHLY, CDR2 FYNNEI. CDR3 residues: CASGKGLAGNTGELFF. CDR3 DNA: TGTGCCAGCGGAAAGGGACTAGCGGGGAACACCGGGGAGCTGTTTTTT.

The V call is TRBV2, the J call TRBJ2-7; 7 bases match TRBD1. Trimming took 8 bases from V and 6 from J; bases not matched to a gene: 13. This CDR3 region has 14 residues. Germline loops: CDR1 SNHLY, CDR2 FYNNEI. The CDR3 DNA is TGTGCCAGCCACAGACAGGGCGTCTTTAGCGAGCAGTACTTC. Protein sequence: CASHRQGVFSEQYF.

This sequence joins TRBV4-1 and TRBJ1-3; D unresolved. CDR1 and CDR2 from the germline V gene are MGHRA and YSYEKL. The CDR3 is 15 amino acids. V dropped 1 base and J dropped 4 bases, with 11 bases sitting between them. The CDR3 bases are TGCGCCAGCAGCCAAGTTCCCGGGGTCGGAAACACCATATATTTT. Protein: CASSQVPGVGNTIYF.

On this clone: The junction and the germline gene differ at one end; a read error may be behind it. The chain is built from TRBV3-1 (or the pseudogene TRBV3-2) and TRBJ1-4; D remains unclear. The CDR3 loop spans 15 amino acids. Per germline, CDR1 LGHDT and CDR2 YNNKEL (reference sequence). The CDR3 loop reads CASSEEGRANEKLFF. The CDR3 bases are TGTGCCAGCAGCGAAGAGGGCAGAGCTAATGAAAAACTGTTTTTT.

The chain recombines TRBV27 with TRBJ1-6; no reliable D call. This CDR3 spans 14 amino acids. CDR1 is MNHEY and CDR2 is SMNVEV in the germline V gene (reference sequence). V lost 0 bases and J lost 9, with 9 bases in between. In nucleotides, the CDR3 is TGTGCCAGCAGTTTATCCCCGCCAGGTTCACCCCTCCACTTT. It codes for CASSLSPPGSPLHF.

The V gene is TRBV3-1 (or the pseudogene TRBV3-2), the J gene TRBJ2-3, with D unclear. Trimming cost V 3 bases and J 2 bases, with 6 bases left between them. The CDR3 runs 13 residues. The germline gives CDR1 LGHDT, CDR2 YNNKEL (reference sequence). In DNA, the CDR3 is TGTGCCAGCAGCCATAGCTCCACAGATACGCAGTATTTT. Protein: CASSHSSTDTQYF.

The rearrangement uses TRBV7-3 and TRBJ2-2; the D gene is possibly TRBD1 (6 bases). The CDR3 extends over 18 amino acids. Germline values: CDR1 SGHTA, CDR2 FQGTGA. Between the trimmed V and J ends, which lost 2 bases and 1 base, there was a span of 17 bases. CDR3 protein: CASSLWGQQGMNTGELFF. The CDR3 bases are TGTGCCAGCAGCTTATGGGGCCAACAGGGAATGAACACCGGGGAGCTGTTTTTT. Supplemented by reference TRBV7-3 and TRBJ2-2, the full variable domain reads GAGVSQTPSNKVTEKGKYVELRCDPISGHTALYWYRQSLGQGPEFLIYFQGTGAADDSGLPNDRFFAVRPEGSVSTLKIQRTERGDSAVYLCASSLWGQQGMNTGELFFGEGSRLTVL.

This clone was seen only once. This chain connects TRBV19 to TRBJ2-7, with 7 positions matching TRBD1. The CDR3 totals 14 residues. The V gene's germline CDR1 is LNHDA and CDR2 SQIVND (reference sequence). V shed 1 base and J 6 bases; nucleotides not matched to a gene: 6. CDR3 sequence (DNA): TGTGCCAGTAGTATAGGACAGGGTGCGGGCGAGCAGTACTTC. Its translation is CASSIGQGAGEQYF.